The 26 T cell receptor beta chains below come from one sample, sequenced in a study of CD8+ T cells in alopecia areata. cDNA serving as the sequencing template came from extracted, reverse transcribed RNA. This table comes from immunoSEQ multiplex PCR, and its TCRdb copy is limited to in-frame clones, with some not included. The sample includes 120,000 or so clones, roughly two thirds of them seen just once. Sequencing input: CD4+ T cells sorted from blood. The origin of the receptors is a human donor in good health.

This chain links TRBV11-2 with TRBJ2-6; D gene unclear. There are 14 residues in the CDR3. Germline CDR1 reads SGHAT; CDR2 reads FQNNGV. Trimming left V 5 bases short and J 1 base short, with 6 bases between. The CDR3 DNA sequence: TGTGCCAGCAGCCAACAGTCTGGGGCCAACGTCCTGACTTTC. Protein sequence: CASSQQSGANVLTF.

In this sample, this clone turned up a few times. This rearrangement joins TRBV7-2 to TRBJ1-5, with unresolved D. The V end was cut by 5 bases, the J end by 9 bases, with 11 bases between. Germline loops: CDR1 SGHTA, CDR2 FQGNSA. The CDR3 length is 12 residues. The CDR3 DNA sequence: TGTGCCAGCAGCCCCCCATCCCTGCCCCAGCATTTT. It yields the protein CASSPPSLPQHF. Full variable domain (outside the CDR3, taken from reference TRBV7-2 and TRBJ1-5): GAGVSQSPSNKVTEKGKDVELRCDPISGHTALYWYRQSLGQGLEFLIYFQGNSAPDKSGLPSDRFSAERTGGSVSTLTIQRTQQEDSAVYLCASSPPSLPQHFGDGTRLSIL.

The J gene is TRBJ2-7, the V gene TRBV20-1, with no clear D. V was trimmed by 1 base and J by 2 bases, leaving 3 bases between them. Germline CDR1 is DFQATT and CDR2 is SNEGSKA (reference sequence). CDR3 length: 11 amino acids. This chain's CDR3 is CSARGTYEQYF. The CDR3, as DNA: TGCAGTGCTAGAGGGACCTACGAGCAGTACTTC.

This chain connects TRBV4-1 to TRBJ1-4, with D perhaps matching TRBD1 (5 bases). Trimming stripped 0 bases from V and 7 bases from J, with 12 bases between. Germline V gene data show CDR1 as MGHRA and CDR2 as YSYEKL. This CDR3 spans 15 amino acids. CDR3 nucleotide sequence: TGCGCCAGCAGCCAAGATAGGGGATTCGGTGAAAAACTGTTTTTT. It encodes CASSQDRGFGEKLFF.

The CDR3 nucleotides read TGCGCCAGCAGCTTCCGGGAAAATTACGAGCAGTACTTC. Translated, it gives CASSFRENYEQYF. This rearrangement joins TRBV5-1 to TRBJ2-7; perhaps TRBD2 as D (5 bases). Germline V gene lookup returns CDR1 SGHRS and CDR2 YFSETQ. The CDR3 is made up of 13 amino acids. V lost 2 bases to trimming and J lost 4 bases, with 10 bases between them.

The genes are TRBV5-6 and TRBJ2-1; weak D call: TRBD1 (6 bases). The V gene lost 1 base and the J gene lost 10 bases, with 12 bases spanning the gap. Germline lookup yields CDR1 SGHDT and CDR2 YYEEEE. The CDR3 extends over 13 amino acids. The CDR3 sequence is CASSLWVGTEQFF. Here the CDR3 DNA reads TGTGCCAGCAGCTTGTGGGTAGGGACAGAGCAGTTCTTC.

The V call is TRBV27, the J call TRBJ1-2; 9 nucleotides match TRBD1. Per germline, CDR1 MNHEY and CDR2 SMNVEV (reference sequence). V trimming: 1 base; J trimming: 6 bases; junction bases outside the gene matches: 12. This CDR3 is 17 amino acids long. The CDR3 protein is CASSLYATSGQGNGYTF. The CDR3 DNA reads TGTGCCAGCAGTTTATACGCTACATCGGGACAGGGAAATGGCTACACCTTC.

V is TRBV15 and J is TRBJ2-5; 7 bases line up with TRBD2. V dropped 0 bases and J dropped 4; count of bases not matched to a gene: 5. CDR3 length: 15 amino acids. Germline-derived CDR1 and CDR2 are LNHNV and YYDKDF (reference sequence). CDR3 coding DNA: TGTGCCACCAGCAGAGAACGATCGGGAGGAGAGACCCAGTACTTC. Amino acid sequence: CATSRERSGGETQYF.

This clone was recorded a few times. This chain connects TRBV11-3 to TRBJ2-7, with D possibly matching TRBD2 (5 bases). The V and J ends lost 5 bases and 8 bases respectively, with 16 bases between them. Germline CDR1 is SGHNT and CDR2 is YENEEA. This CDR3 region has 13 residues. The CDR3 sequence: CASSVYRGGQQYF. DNA of the CDR3: TGTGCCAGCAGCGTATACCGGGGTGGGCAGCAGTACTTC. The entire variable domain, with the rest obtained from reference TRBV11-3 and TRBJ2-7, is as follows: EAGVVQSPRYKIIEKKQPVAFWCNPISGHNTLYWYLQNLGQGPELLIRYENEEAVDDSQLPKDRFSAERLKGVDSTLKIQPAELGDSAVYLCASSVYRGGQQYFGPGTRLTVT.

This clone has a handful of counts. V and J are TRBV7-2 and TRBJ2-7; the match to TRBD2 covers 10 bases. The V gene's germline CDR1 is SGHTA and CDR2 FQGNSA. V trimming: 1 base; J trimming: 5 bases; junction bases outside the gene matches: 2. The CDR3 has 14 amino acids. CDR3 nucleotide sequence: TGTGCCAGCAGCTTAGGACTAGCGGGTGACGAGCAGTACTTC. Translated, it gives CASSLGLAGDEQYF.

By proportion, this clone is medium-sized. The rearrangement joins TRBV7-8 to TRBJ2-2; D gene uncertain. The germline V gene encodes CDR1 SGHVS and CDR2 FQNEAQ. V was cut by 4 bases and J by 5 bases, with 5 bases left in between. There are 12 residues in the CDR3. CDR3 DNA sequence: TGTGCCAGCAGCTCGGATACCGGGGAGCTGTTTTTT. It specifies CASSSDTGELFF.

J is TRBJ2-7 and V is TRBV30; 7 nucleotides match TRBD1. Germline CDR1 GTSNPN, CDR2 SVGIG (reference sequence). The V segment lost 0 bases and the J segment 2 bases; nucleotides outside the gene matches: 1. The CDR3 loop spans 13 amino acids. CDR3 region: CAWSVDRAYEQYF. The CDR3 nucleotides read TGTGCCTGGAGTGTAGACAGGGCCTACGAGCAGTACTTC.

The chain links TRBV18 to TRBJ2-1; D ambiguous. Germline CDR1 KGHSH, CDR2 LQKENI. The CDR3 runs to 14 residues. Trimming stripped 3 bases from V and 4 bases from J, with 10 bases between. The CDR3 nucleotides are TGTGCCAGCTCACCCCCGTTACAATACAATGAGCAGTTCTTC. Its translation: CASSPPLQYNEQFF.

The chain uses TRBV7-2 and TRBJ2-1; 7 bases line up with TRBD1. This CDR3 region has 13 residues. The germline CDR1 and CDR2 sequences are SGHTA and FQGNSA. Trimming took 5 bases from V and 7 from J; bases not matched to a gene: 5. The CDR3 bases are TGTGCCAGCAGCCGGGACAGAGCTAATGAGCAGTTCTTC. Amino acids: CASSRDRANEQFF.

The chain has TRBV9 and TRBJ1-6; 7 nucleotides match TRBD1. The trim removed 4 bases at V and 12 bases at J, leaving 10 bases unmatched. This CDR3 is built from 14 residues. Germline CDR1 is SGDLS and CDR2 is YYNGEE. The CDR3 loop is CASSLGDRTVPLHF. The DNA for the CDR3 is TGTGCCAGCAGCTTAGGGGACAGAACGGTACCCCTCCACTTT. Full variable domain (outside the CDR3, taken from reference TRBV9 and TRBJ1-6): DSGVTQTPKHLITATGQRVTLRCSPRSGDLSVYWYQQSLDQGLQFLIQYYNGEERAKGNILERFSAQQFPDLHSELNLSSLELGDSALYFCASSLGDRTVPLHFGNGTRLTVT.

The chain joins TRBV5-4 to TRBJ2-3; D is tentatively TRBD1 or TRBD2 (6 bases each). The CDR3 is 17 amino acids. Germline-derived CDR1 and CDR2 are SGHNT and YYREEE (reference sequence). The V end lost 5 bases, the J end lost 4 bases, and 23 bases lay between the germline ends. CDR3 in DNA: TGTGCCAGCAGGAGGGGGGCGACAGGTCTTGCGGCAGATACGCAGTATTTT. Protein: CASRRGATGLAADTQYF. Full variable domain (outside the CDR3, taken from reference TRBV5-4 and TRBJ2-3): ETGVTQSPTHLIKTRGQQVTLRCSSQSGHNTVSWYQQALGQGPQFIFQYYREEENGRGNFPPRFSGLQFPNYSSELNVNALELDDSALYLCASRRGATGLAADTQYFGPGTRLTVL.

This chain connects TRBV29-1 to TRBJ1-1, with a possible D match to TRBD1 (6 bases). Germline CDR1 is SQVTM and CDR2 is ANQGSEA. CDR3 length equals 13 residues. Trimming cost V 3 bases and J 1 base, with 9 bases left between them. In nucleotides, the CDR3 is TGCAGCGTTGAGGGGACACAGAACACTGAAGCTTTCTTT. Encoded protein: CSVEGTQNTEAFF.

The V gene is TRBV6-5, the J gene TRBJ2-2; the D is unclear. V gave up 8 bases and J gave up 5 bases, with 9 bases separating them. This CDR3 has 12 amino acids. The germline V gene has CDR1 MNHEY and CDR2 SVGAGI. This CDR3 reads CASQYQTGELFF. The CDR3 DNA sequence: TGTGCCAGCCAGTATCAGACCGGGGAGCTGTTTTTT.

The chain links TRBV6-1 to TRBJ2-7, with 7 bases lining up with TRBD2. Germline values: CDR1 MNHNS, CDR2 SASEGT. J lost 6 bases, V lost 6 bases, and 14 bases had no gene match. The CDR3 sequence is 15 residues long. CDR3 sequence: CASRPFSGGRGEQYF. The CDR3 nucleotides read TGTGCCAGCAGACCTTTTTCGGGGGGTCGGGGCGAGCAGTACTTC.

The chain links TRBV27 to TRBJ2-7; a weak D match, TRBD2 (6 bases). Germline loops: CDR1 MNHEY, CDR2 SMNVEV (reference sequence). With 6 bases removed from V and 0 bases from J, the gap between germline ends came to 18 bases. This CDR3 spans 16 amino acids. The CDR3 nucleotides are TGTGCCAGCAGCTCACGGGGGTCCGGGGACTCCTACGAGCAGTACTTC. This gives the protein CASSSRGSGDSYEQYF.

This clone was seen a handful of times. At one end, the junction sequence differs from germline, possibly due to a read error. This chain links TRBV9 with TRBJ1-1; D is possibly TRBD1 (6 bases). This CDR3 comprises 13 residues. Germline CDR1 reads SGDLS; CDR2 reads YYNGEE. The CDR3 bases are TGTGCCAGACTTAGGAGGACAGAAGGTCTCTCGGGTTTT. Translation: CARLRRTEGLSGF.

The chain links TRBV7-2 to TRBJ2-1, with 11 bases matching TRBD2. Germline V gene data show CDR1 as SGHTA and CDR2 as FQGNSA. V trimming: 6 bases; J trimming: 9 bases; junction bases outside the gene matches: 10. The CDR3 is 15 amino acids. The CDR3: CASSLIAGGHTEQFF. DNA of the CDR3: TGTGCCAGCAGTCTCATAGCGGGGGGGCATACTGAGCAGTTCTTC.

V gene TRBV5-6 combines with J gene TRBJ2-3; D uncertain. Trimming pared 2 bases from V and 3 bases from J, leaving 16 bases between. The CDR3 consists of 16 residues. The germline gives CDR1 SGHDT, CDR2 YYEEEE. The CDR3 loop reads CASSLPGFMGTDTQYF. The CDR3 DNA reads TGTGCCAGCAGCTTACCGGGTTTTATGGGGACAGATACGCAGTATTTT.

The V gene is TRBV5-1, the J gene TRBJ2-7; D is perhaps TRBD1 (6 bases). This CDR3 is 14 amino acids long. With 4 bases removed from V and 6 bases from J, the gap between germline ends came to 17 bases. Germline-derived CDR1 and CDR2 are SGHRS and YFSETQ. The CDR3 nucleotides are TGCGCCAGCAGCCCATTCGGGGCAGGGGCCGAGCAGTACTTC. Translation: CASSPFGAGAEQYF.

The V and J genes are TRBV18 and TRBJ2-5; D possibly corresponds to TRBD2 (5 bases). Germline loops: CDR1 KGHSH, CDR2 LQKENI. The CDR3 is made up of 13 amino acids. Trimming pared 2 bases from V and 6 bases from J, leaving 10 bases between. The CDR3 loop reads CASSPGLAQTQYF. In nucleotides, the CDR3 is TGTGCCAGCTCACCAGGGCTAGCTCAGACCCAGTACTTC.

This chain joins TRBV5-1 and TRBJ1-1, with D tentatively TRBD1 (5 bases). The CDR3 extends over 12 amino acids. V was trimmed by 4 bases and J by 7 bases, leaving 11 bases between them. CDR1 and CDR2 (germline): SGHRS, YFSETQ. CDR3: CASSGPRGEAFF. As DNA, the CDR3 is TGCGCCAGCAGCGGACCGAGGGGTGAAGCTTTCTTT.